Below, 25 T cell receptor beta chains from the same sample are listed, as sequenced in a study of pediatric ulcerative colitis. Measured with immunoSEQ multiplex PCR; TCRdb has only the in-frame clones, and not every one. The profile shows about 60,000 clones, about 90% of them singletons. Sequencing used blood. The source is a boy between 10 and 17 years old who was a control in a study of pediatric ulcerative colitis.

CDR3 nucleotide sequence: TGTGCCAGCAGTGTACTAGCGGGAGAGTCAGAGACCCAGTACTTC. Its protein product is CASSVLAGESETQYF. The chain carries TRBV6-1 and TRBJ2-5; 11 nucleotides line up with TRBD2. The CDR3 extends over 15 amino acids. The J segment lost 4 bases and the V segment lost 4 bases, leaving 5 bases of the junction unmatched. Germline loops: CDR1 MNHNS, CDR2 SASEGT.

The chain joins TRBV28 to TRBJ2-1; 10 bases fit TRBD2. There are 14 residues in the CDR3. With 6 bases clipped from V and 9 bases from J, the junction kept 8 bases outside the gene matches. CDR1 is MDHEN, CDR2 SYDVKM, per germline. CDR3 coding DNA: TGTGCCAGCAGATGGCCTAGCGGGAGTACTGAGCAGTTCTTC. Protein product: CASRWPSGSTEQFF.

The sample holds one count of this clone. The DNA is omitted, as the CDR3 cannot be located on it reliably, and the CDR3 follows TCRdb's listing. The gene calls are TRBV28 and TRBJ2-7; TRBD1 is the table's D call, not checked against the DNA. Germline V gives CDR1 MDHEN, CDR2 SYDVKM. The CDR3 length is 14 residues, termini included. The chain's CDR3 is CASSLSNWGTGTIF.

V and J are TRBV9 and TRBJ1-3, with D uncertain. CDR1 is SGDLS, CDR2 YYNGEE, per germline. This CDR3 region has 15 residues. V was pared by 0 bases and J by 0 bases, with 7 bases between. The CDR3 protein is CASSVAWGSGNTIYF. The CDR3 DNA reads as TGTGCCAGCAGCGTAGCTTGGGGCTCTGGAAACACCATATATTTT.

The rearrangement uses TRBV6-5 and TRBJ2-3; a possible D gene is TRBD1 (6 bases). The germline CDR1 and CDR2 sequences are MNHEY and SVGAGI. V dropped 5 bases and J dropped 5 bases, with 17 bases sitting between them. The CDR3 is made up of 15 amino acids. The CDR3 loop is CASSPIQGAQDTQYF. CDR3 DNA: TGTGCCAGCAGTCCGATACAGGGTGCACAAGATACGCAGTATTTT.

This chain joins TRBV18 and TRBJ1-2, with 10 bases aligning to TRBD1. Unmatched junction bases numbered 8, after V lost 2 bases and J lost 8 bases. The CDR3 loop spans 15 amino acids. Per the germline V gene, CDR1 is KGHSH and CDR2 is LQKENI. The CDR3 DNA follows: TGTGCCAGCTCACCATCCGGGACAGGGGAGGACGGCTACACCTTC. Encoded protein: CASSPSGTGEDGYTF.

J is TRBJ1-1 and V is TRBV9; possibly TRBD1 for D (5 bases). Trimming removed 0 bases from V and 4 bases from J, with 13 bases in between. The CDR3 is made up of 15 amino acids. The germline CDR1 and CDR2 sequences are SGDLS and YYNGEE. The CDR3 coding sequence is TGTGCCAGCAGCGTAGTAGTCGGGACCGGCACTGAAGCTTTCTTT. It specifies CASSVVVGTGTEAFF.

V gene TRBV7-8 combines with J gene TRBJ1-1; the D is unclear. The V end was cut by 1 base, the J end by 0 bases, with 9 bases between. CDR3 length: 15 amino acids. The germline gives CDR1 SGHVS, CDR2 FQNEAQ. The DNA of the CDR3 is TGTGCCAGCAGCTTAGATCTCCAACTGAACACTGAAGCTTTCTTT. This sequence encodes CASSLDLQLNTEAFF.

This sequence joins TRBV18 and TRBJ2-5, with D possibly TRBD1 on 6 matching bases. The DNA end lines up better with TRBJ2-7; the J call may be wrong. CDR3 size: 14 residues. From germline, CDR1 is KGHSH and CDR2 LQKENI. The CDR3 DNA reads as TGTGCCAGCTCACCGGAAGGGGGTAGCTACGAGCAGTACTTC. It specifies CASSPEGGSYEQYF.

The gene calls are TRBV6-1 and TRBJ1-2; the D is unclear. This CDR3 is built from 16 residues. CDR1 MNHNS and CDR2 SASEGT come from the germline V gene. The V end was cut by 0 bases, the J end by 2 bases, with 13 bases between. The CDR3 region is CASSEALISGNYGYTF. Written as DNA, the CDR3 is TGTGCCAGCAGTGAAGCTTTGATTTCCGGGAACTATGGCTACACCTTC.

The rearrangement joins TRBV10-1 to TRBJ2-1; tentative D call: TRBD2 (6 bases). Per germline, CDR1 WNHNN and CDR2 SYGVQD (reference sequence). There are 14 residues in the CDR3. V lost 4 bases and J lost 9, with 16 bases in between. In DNA, the CDR3 is TGCGCCAGCAGTGCAAGCGGGCGCGTCGGTGAGCAGTTCTTC. Its translation is CASSASGRVGEQFF.

This sequence joins TRBV10-2 and TRBJ1-1, with 7 bases identical to TRBD1. Unmatched junction bases numbered 2, after V lost 5 bases and J lost 5 bases. The CDR3 covers 12 residues. The germline CDR1 and CDR2 sequences are WSHSY and SAAADI. The CDR3 region is CASSQGGTEAFF. The DNA for the CDR3 is TGCGCCAGCAGTCAGGGGGGGACTGAAGCTTTCTTT.

This chain connects TRBV29-1 to TRBJ2-1; D is possibly TRBD2 (8 bases). The CDR3 consists of 14 residues. V was shortened by 6 bases and J by 15 bases, with 27 bases between the two germline ends. Per the germline V gene, CDR1 is SQVTM and CDR2 is ANQGSEA. This chain's CDR3 is CSVRWGTASGGPFF. The CDR3 DNA follows: TGCAGCGTCCGATGGGGGACAGCGAGCGGGGGTCCGTTCTTC.

The chain uses TRBV19 and TRBJ1-2; 12 nucleotides match TRBD1. J was trimmed by 7 bases and V by 5 bases; bases with no gene match: 2. There are 13 residues in the CDR3. From germline, CDR1 is LNHDA and CDR2 SQIVND (reference sequence). The CDR3 reads CASSLGQGAGYTF. CDR3 sequence (DNA): TGTGCCAGTAGTTTGGGACAGGGGGCTGGCTACACCTTC.

The chain uses TRBV20-1 and TRBJ1-1; 8 bases match TRBD1. From germline, CDR1 is DFQATT and CDR2 SNEGSKA (reference sequence). This CDR3 has 11 residues. Trimming at V came to 2 bases and at J to 11 bases, leaving 4 bases not matched to a gene. The CDR3, as DNA: TGCAGTGCTAGAACAGGGGGGTTGGCTTTCTTT. Translating gives CSARTGGLAFF.

The chain employs TRBV6-1 and TRBJ2-7, with 12 bases fitting TRBD1. The CDR3 is 16 residues long. V was pared by 2 bases and J by 6 bases, with 8 bases of the junction left unmatched. The V gene's germline CDR1 is MNHNS and CDR2 SASEGT. In DNA form, the CDR3 reads TGTGCCAGCAGTGAATACCCGGGACAGGGGGCCGGCGAGCAGTACTTC. Residues: CASSEYPGQGAGEQYF.

The chain couples TRBV5-8 to TRBJ2-5; TRBD1 matches 10 bases. Germline CDR1 SGHTS, CDR2 YDEGEE. The CDR3 spans 16 residues. V shed 2 bases, J shed 4 bases, and the junction held 8 bases outside the gene matches. CDR3 DNA sequence: TGTGCCAGCAGCTTAATTCGGACAGGGGGAACAGAGACCCAGTACTTC. It encodes CASSLIRTGGTETQYF.

The V and J genes are TRBV5-5 and TRBJ2-3; possibly TRBD1 for D (6 bases). This CDR3 spans 18 amino acids. CDR1 is SGHKS and CDR2 is YYEKEE in the germline V gene (reference sequence). V was shortened by 4 bases and J by 1 base, with 22 bases between the two germline ends. The DNA of the CDR3 is TGTGCCAGCAGCGACCCGGGACAACCCGAAGTGGGCACAGATACGCAGTATTTT. Translating it yields CASSDPGQPEVGTDTQYF. The full variable domain, its missing parts supplied by reference TRBV5-5 and TRBJ2-3, is DAGVTQSPTHLIKTRGQQVTLRCSPISGHKSVSWYQQVLGQGPQFIFQYYEKEERGRGNFPDRFSARQFPNYSSELNVNALLLGDSALYLCASSDPGQPEVGTDTQYFGPGTRLTVL.

This chain uses TRBV7-9 with TRBJ1-1; 7 bases map to TRBD1. The V segment lost 5 bases and the J segment 8 bases; nucleotides outside the gene matches: 11. There are 14 residues in the CDR3. Germline CDR1 and CDR2: SEHNR and FQNEAQ (reference sequence). The CDR3 loop is CASSPGGTVNEAFF. Here the CDR3 DNA reads TGTGCCAGCAGCCCGGGGGGGACAGTTAACGAAGCTTTCTTT.

V and J are TRBV4-3 and TRBJ2-7; TRBD1 matches 9 bases. Germline V lookup: CDR1 LGHNA, CDR2 YSLEER. With 3 bases clipped from V and 1 base from J, the junction kept 4 bases outside the gene matches. This CDR3 spans 15 amino acids. In DNA, the CDR3 is TGCGCCAGCAGCCAGGCTGGACAGGGGTCCTACGAGCAGTACTTC. Amino acid sequence: CASSQAGQGSYEQYF.

This chain's CDR3 is CASSANRVGSGNTIYF. The DNA of the CDR3 is TGTGCCAGCAGTGCCAACAGGGTCGGCTCTGGAAACACCATATATTTT. The chain joins TRBV2 to TRBJ1-3; a possible D gene is TRBD1 (6 bases). Trimming left V 4 bases short and J 0 bases short, with 13 bases between. The germline V gene encodes CDR1 SNHLY and CDR2 FYNNEI. CDR3 length equals 16 residues.

The V gene is TRBV5-4, the J gene TRBJ2-7; a weak D match, TRBD1 (6 bases). V was cut by 0 bases and J by 0 bases, with 7 bases left in between. The CDR3 length is 14 residues. Germline V gives CDR1 SGHNT, CDR2 YYREEE (reference sequence). The DNA of the CDR3 is TGTGCCAGCAGCTTGGAACAGGGCTCCTACGAGCAGTACTTC. Translating it yields CASSLEQGSYEQYF. The complete variable domain, with remaining parts taken from reference TRBV5-4 and TRBJ2-7, reads ETGVTQSPTHLIKTRGQQVTLRCSSQSGHNTVSWYQQALGQGPQFIFQYYREEENGRGNFPPRFSGLQFPNYSSELNVNALELDDSALYLCASSLEQGSYEQYFGPGTRLTVT.

Of note for this clone: Other DNA sequences in this sample translate to the same CDR3. V and J are TRBV5-6 and TRBJ1-1; D gene ambiguous. From germline, CDR1 is SGHDT and CDR2 YYEEEE. The CDR3 totals 11 residues. Trimming removed 4 bases from V and 0 bases from J, with 1 base in between. CDR3 nucleotides: TGTGCCAGCAGCCTGAACACTGAAGCTTTCTTT. It is translated as CASSLNTEAFF.

Only a few counts were recorded for this clone. The DNA of the CDR3 is TGTGCCTGGAGTGTAGGTTACAGGGGACCGAATCAGCCCCAGCATTTT. This gives the protein CAWSVGYRGPNQPQHF. The chain carries TRBV30 and TRBJ1-5; 7 positions agree with TRBD1. The CDR3 has 16 residues. V shed 0 bases and J 4 bases; nucleotides not matched to a gene: 9. Looked up from germline, CDR1 is GTSNPN and CDR2 is SVGIG (reference sequence).

The gene calls are TRBV9 and TRBJ2-1; TRBD1 matches at 11 bases. V trimming: 7 bases; J trimming: 6 bases; junction bases outside the gene matches: 9. Germline lookup yields CDR1 SGDLS and CDR2 YYNGEE. The CDR3 covers 15 residues. CDR3 sequence: CASRSGTGGANEQFF. CDR3 bases: TGTGCCAGCCGCTCCGGGACAGGGGGAGCCAATGAGCAGTTCTTC.